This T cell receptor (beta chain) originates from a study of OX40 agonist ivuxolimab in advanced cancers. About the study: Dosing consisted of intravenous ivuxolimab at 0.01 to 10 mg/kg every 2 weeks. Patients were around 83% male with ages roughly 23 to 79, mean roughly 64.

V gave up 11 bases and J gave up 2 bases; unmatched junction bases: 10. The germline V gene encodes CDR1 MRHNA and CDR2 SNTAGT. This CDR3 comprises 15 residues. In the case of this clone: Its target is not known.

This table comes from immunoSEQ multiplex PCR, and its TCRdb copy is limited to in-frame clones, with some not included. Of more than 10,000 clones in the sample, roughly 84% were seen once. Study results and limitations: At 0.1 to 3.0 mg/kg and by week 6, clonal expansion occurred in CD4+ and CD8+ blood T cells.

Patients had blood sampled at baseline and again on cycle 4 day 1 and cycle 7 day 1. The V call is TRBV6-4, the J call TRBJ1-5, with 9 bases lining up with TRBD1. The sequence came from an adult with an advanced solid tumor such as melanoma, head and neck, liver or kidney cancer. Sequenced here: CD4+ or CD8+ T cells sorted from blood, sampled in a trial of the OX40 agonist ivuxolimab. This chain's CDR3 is CARPPGQGCNQPQHF. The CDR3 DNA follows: TGTGCCCGCCCCCCTGGACAGGGGTGCAATCAGCCCCAGCATTTT.